The 32 T cell receptor beta chains reported below all come from one sample, sequenced in a study of blood T cell repertoires in COVID-19. Sequencing was performed with immunoSEQ multiplex PCR; in TCRdb, only in-frame clones are kept and a portion is missing. This sample has around 240,000 clones, with approximately 91% found just once. Sequenced sample: PBMCs or T cells enriched from blood (not recorded which). The receptors were sampled from a human donor in a cohort exposed to, infected with or recovered from COVID-19 (not recorded which). The donor label of this sample is uncertain.

The J gene is TRBJ1-5, the V gene TRBV6-1; possible D gene TRBD1, 6 bases. V dropped 2 bases and J dropped 0 bases, with 17 bases sitting between them. The CDR3 loop spans 18 amino acids. Germline CDR1 MNHNS, CDR2 SASEGT. CDR3: CASSERRRQVNSNQPQHF. As DNA, the CDR3 is TGTGCCAGCAGTGAAAGAAGGCGACAGGTCAATAGCAATCAGCCCCAGCATTTT.

The chain links TRBV13 to TRBJ2-7; 11 bases are a match to TRBD1. The length of the CDR3 is 16 residues. Germline V lookup: CDR1 PRHDT, CDR2 FYEKMQ (reference sequence). The J segment lost 2 bases and the V segment lost 1 base, leaving 4 bases of the junction unmatched. The CDR3 loop is CASSLAPGQGAYEQYF. The CDR3 coding sequence is TGTGCCAGCAGCTTAGCCCCGGGACAGGGGGCCTACGAGCAGTACTTC.

The chain combines TRBV10-3 with TRBJ1-4; D ambiguous. V shed 6 bases and J shed 7 bases, with 12 bases lying between them. Germline V gene data show CDR1 as ENHRY and CDR2 as SYGVKD. The CDR3 runs to 13 residues. CDR3 DNA: TGTGCCATCAGCCAGGCGCCAGGTGAAAAACTGTTTTTT. Its protein is CAISQAPGEKLFF.

The chain employs TRBV5-4 and TRBJ2-5, with 8 bases identical to TRBD1. This CDR3 contains 13 residues. Germline V CDR1 and CDR2: SGHNT, YYREEE (reference sequence). The ends lost 9 bases at V and 2 bases at J; junction bases unmatched: 6. DNA for the CDR3: TGTGCCACCGGACAGGGCCTTCAAGAGACCCAGTACTTC. It specifies CATGQGLQETQYF.

V usage is TRBV5-6 and J usage is TRBJ2-1; D possibly corresponds to TRBD2 (5 bases). The CDR3 has 14 amino acids. V lost 2 bases and J lost 6, with 12 bases in between. Germline assignment: CDR1 SGHDT and CDR2 YYEEEE. CDR3 bases: TGTGCCAGCAGCTTTCGAGGGAATCGCAATGAGCAGTTCTTC. Its protein is CASSFRGNRNEQFF.

V is TRBV6-5 and J is TRBJ1-1, with TRBD1 identical over 10 bases. The CDR3 totals 13 residues. Trimming took 4 bases from V and 5 from J; bases not matched to a gene: 1. Germline V gives CDR1 MNHEY, CDR2 SVGAGI. The CDR3 here is CASSWTGGTEAFF. The CDR3 nucleotides read TGTGCCAGCAGTTGGACAGGGGGGACTGAAGCTTTCTTT.

The gene calls are TRBV28 and TRBJ1-1, with D tentatively TRBD1 (5 bases). The germline CDR1 and CDR2 sequences are MDHEN and SYDVKM. The ends were cut back, 2 bases at V and 5 bases at J, with 15 bases in the middle. The CDR3 contains 15 residues. The CDR3 DNA reads TGTGCCAGCAGTTTACGCTGGGGCCGGGGGACTGAAGCTTTCTTT. It codes for CASSLRWGRGTEAFF.

V and J are TRBV2 and TRBJ2-7; 9 nucleotides agree with TRBD1. Trimming removed 6 bases from V and 6 bases from J; junction bases left unmatched: 6. The CDR3 length is 13 residues. Germline CDR1 is SNHLY and CDR2 is FYNNEI. As DNA, the CDR3 is TGTGCCAGCAGCTACAGGGGGCAGGGCGAGCAGTACTTC. Translated, it gives CASSYRGQGEQYF.

The chain carries TRBV5-5 and TRBJ1-2; D remains unclear. The ends were cut back, 3 bases at V and 7 bases at J, with 16 bases in the middle. CDR3 size: 14 residues. CDR1 and CDR2 (germline): SGHKS, YYEKEE (reference sequence). CDR3 protein: CASSSGRGEFGYTF. CDR3 bases: TGTGCCAGCAGCTCCGGACGGGGAGAATTTGGCTACACCTTC. Supplemented by reference TRBV5-5 and TRBJ1-2, the full variable domain reads DAGVTQSPTHLIKTRGQQVTLRCSPISGHKSVSWYQQVLGQGPQFIFQYYEKEERGRGNFPDRFSARQFPNYSSELNVNALLLGDSALYLCASSSGRGEFGYTFGSGTRLTVV.

The chain recombines TRBV30 with TRBJ1-4; maybe TRBD1 (6 bases). There are 11 residues in the CDR3. V lost 4 bases and J lost 10, with 10 bases in between. The germline V gene has CDR1 GTSNPN and CDR2 SVGIG (reference sequence). CDR3 loop: CAWKSGVKLFF. In nucleotides, the CDR3 is TGTGCCTGGAAATCAGGGGTAAAACTGTTTTTT. The variable domain in full, with the rest retrieved from reference TRBV30 and TRBJ1-4, is SQTIHQWPATLVQPVGSPLSLECTVEGTSNPNLYWYRQAAGRGLQLLFYSVGIGQISSEVPQNLSASRPQDRQFILSSKKLLLSDSGFYLCAWKSGVKLFFGSGTQLSVL.

This chain connects TRBV2 to TRBJ1-1; D is possibly TRBD1 (6 bases). CDR1 is SNHLY and CDR2 is FYNNEI in the germline V gene. V was pared by 10 bases and J by 1 base, with 13 bases between. This CDR3 is built from 13 residues. DNA of the CDR3: TGTGCCACACAGGGTAGCCAGAACACTGAAGCTTTCTTT. Translated, it gives CATQGSQNTEAFF.

The rearrangement joins TRBV2 to TRBJ2-1; D is uncertain. This CDR3 contains 14 residues. V was shortened by 0 bases and J by 15 bases, with 18 bases between the two germline ends. CDR1 and CDR2 from the germline V gene are SNHLY and FYNNEI. CDR3: CASSEALQTPTLFF. In DNA form, the CDR3 reads TGTGCCAGCAGTGAAGCGCTTCAGACACCGACCCTGTTCTTC.

This clone has only a few counts. The CDR3 DNA sequence: TGTGCCAGCAGCCTAACCTACGAGCAGTACTTC. Encoded protein: CASSLTYEQYF. This chain connects TRBV6-2 or TRBV6-3 to TRBJ2-7; D is uncertain. Germline CDR1 reads MNHEY; CDR2 reads SVGEGT. Deletions cut 6 bases from V and 2 bases from J, with 5 bases between. This CDR3 spans 11 amino acids.

The CDR3 here is CASSQAQRGTAAYEQYF. The CDR3 DNA is TGTGCCAGCAGCCAAGCCCAGCGGGGGACCGCAGCCTACGAGCAGTACTTC. The rearrangement links TRBV4-2 to TRBJ2-7, with 8 positions matching TRBD2. The CDR3 is made up of 17 amino acids. CDR1 and CDR2 from the germline V gene are LGHNA and YNFKEQ. Trimming at V came to 1 base and at J to 2 bases, leaving 10 bases not matched to a gene.

The J gene is TRBJ2-1, the V gene TRBV6-4; 11 positions agree with TRBD2. Germline assignment: CDR1 MRHNA and CDR2 SNTAGT. J lost 5 bases, V lost 6 bases, and 6 bases had no gene match. The CDR3 runs 15 residues. In DNA, the CDR3 is TGTGCCAGCAGGCTACTAGCGGGGGAAAACAATGAGCAGTTCTTC. Translated: CASRLLAGENNEQFF.

In its sample, this clone was seen once. J is TRBJ2-1 and V is TRBV19, with TRBD2 as a possible D gene (5 bases). The CDR3 runs 14 residues. Germline lookup yields CDR1 LNHDA and CDR2 SQIVND (reference sequence). V was cut by 5 bases and J by 6 bases, with 14 bases left in between. The CDR3, as DNA: TGTGCCAGTAGTGTACTAGTTTCGGGCAATGAGCAGTTCTTC. It yields the protein CASSVLVSGNEQFF. The whole variable domain, remainder taken from reference TRBV19 and TRBJ2-1, is DGGITQSPKYLFRKEGQNVTLSCEQNLNHDAMYWYRQDPGQGLRLIYYSQIVNDFQKGDIAEGYSVSREKKESFPLTVTSAQKNPTAFYLCASSVLVSGNEQFFGPGTRLTVL.

The chain joins TRBV6-5 to TRBJ1-2; D unresolved. CDR1 and CDR2 from the germline V gene are MNHEY and SVGAGI. V shed 8 bases and J shed 3 bases, with 7 bases lying between them. This CDR3 has 11 amino acids. The CDR3 is CASLPDYGYTF. As DNA, the CDR3 is TGTGCCAGCCTGCCAGACTATGGCTACACCTTC.

The V and J genes are TRBV9 and TRBJ1-1; D perhaps matches TRBD1 (5 bases). Germline CDR1 and CDR2: SGDLS and YYNGEE. V shed 0 bases and J shed 5 bases, with 14 bases lying between them. The length of the CDR3 is 15 residues. The CDR3 DNA follows: TGTGCCAGCAGCGTAGGGGGCAGGTATGGGACTGAAGCTTTCTTT. Amino acid sequence: CASSVGGRYGTEAFF.

This chain uses TRBV19 with TRBJ2-5, with TRBD1 matching 9 bases. V shed 4 bases, J shed 5 bases, and the junction held 8 bases outside the gene matches. The length of the CDR3 is 15 residues. Germline CDR1 LNHDA, CDR2 SQIVND (reference sequence). In nucleotides, the CDR3 is TGTGCCAGTAGTACCAGACAGGGGGGTAGGGAGACCCAGTACTTC. Protein sequence: CASSTRQGGRETQYF. The whole variable domain, filled in from reference TRBV19 and TRBJ2-5, reads DGGITQSPKYLFRKEGQNVTLSCEQNLNHDAMYWYRQDPGQGLRLIYYSQIVNDFQKGDIAEGYSVSREKKESFPLTVTSAQKNPTAFYLCASSTRQGGRETQYFGPGTRLLVL.

The chain recombines TRBV28 with TRBJ2-1; D perhaps matches TRBD1 (6 bases). In germline, CDR1 is MDHEN, CDR2 SYDVKM. The CDR3 has 16 residues. Trimming cost V 5 bases and J 8 bases, with 22 bases left between them. The CDR3 nucleotides are TGTGCCAGCAGTGCCCGGGACACCCCAAAAGTGGATGAGCAGTTCTTC. It translates to CASSARDTPKVDEQFF.

The CDR3 DNA follows: TGTGCCAGCAGTTTATCTATCAATCAGCCCCAGCATTTT. Protein product: CASSLSINQPQHF. The V call is TRBV27, the J call TRBJ1-5; D not resolved. V lost 0 bases and J lost 3, with 3 bases in between. In germline, CDR1 is MNHEY, CDR2 SMNVEV (reference sequence). The CDR3 has 13 residues.

This chain links TRBV6-1 with TRBJ1-1; weak D call: TRBD1 (6 bases). This CDR3 is built from 14 residues. Germline-derived CDR1 and CDR2 are MNHNS and SASEGT. V lost 2 bases and J 6 bases, leaving 13 bases between the germline ends. In DNA, the CDR3 is TGTGCCAGCAGTGAAATACAGGGTAACTCTGAAGCTTTCTTT. Translation: CASSEIQGNSEAFF.

The chain couples TRBV7-8 to TRBJ1-6; D unclear. The CDR3 is made up of 15 amino acids. V lost 5 bases and J lost 0, with 8 bases in between. Germline V CDR1 and CDR2: SGHVS, FQNEAQ. The chain's CDR3 is CASSPSRSYNSPLHF. Written as DNA, the CDR3 is TGTGCCAGCAGCCCCTCCCGCTCCTATAATTCACCCCTCCACTTT. The variable domain in full, completed from reference TRBV7-8 and TRBJ1-6, reads GAGVSQSPRYKVAKRGQDVALRCDPISGHVSLFWYQQALGQGPEFLTYFQNEAQLDKSGLPSDRFFAERPEGSVSTLKIQRTQQEDSAVYLCASSPSRSYNSPLHFGNGTRLTVT.

The CDR3 DNA sequence: TGTGCCACCAGTGATTCCTGGACTAGCATCGGTGAGCAGTTCTTC. It specifies CATSDSWTSIGEQFF. The chain links TRBV24-1 to TRBJ2-1; 8 bases are shared with TRBD2. Germline lookup yields CDR1 KGHDR and CDR2 SFDVKD. This CDR3 spans 15 amino acids. Trimming cost V 2 bases and J 9 bases; bases outside gene matches: 8.

The chain couples TRBV28 to TRBJ1-1; the D gene is possibly TRBD1 (6 bases). Germline-derived CDR1 and CDR2 are MDHEN and SYDVKM. The germline V and J ends were trimmed by 3 bases and 5 bases, with 13 bases remaining between them. CDR3 length: 14 amino acids. CDR3 coding DNA: TGTGCCAGCAGTTTCCCAGGGGCCGTGACTGAAGCTTTCTTT. Translation: CASSFPGAVTEAFF.

The chain couples TRBV6-2 or TRBV6-3 to TRBJ2-3; D uncertain. Germline values: CDR1 MNHEY, CDR2 SVGEGT. V shed 3 bases and J shed 4 bases, with 14 bases lying between them. CDR3 length: 15 residues. The CDR3 spells CASSYDWVGADTQYF. The CDR3 nucleotides read TGTGCCAGCAGTTATGACTGGGTTGGCGCAGATACGCAGTATTTT.

The chain has TRBV5-1 and TRBJ1-3; D unclear. The V gene's germline CDR1 is SGHRS and CDR2 YFSETQ. V was cut by 1 base and J by 9 bases, with 14 bases left in between. The CDR3 covers 14 residues. CDR3: CASSLPEDGGTIYF. CDR3 nucleotides: TGCGCCAGCAGCTTGCCCGAGGATGGTGGCACCATATATTTT.

The chain uses TRBV7-6 and TRBJ2-2, with TRBD1 as a possible D gene (6 bases). Germline CDR1 is SGHVS and CDR2 is FNYEAQ. Trimming left V 4 bases short and J 2 bases short, with 11 bases between. This CDR3 is 15 amino acids long. The CDR3 loop reads CASSSVGANTGELFF. The CDR3 DNA reads TGTGCCAGCAGCTCAGTGGGGGCAAACACCGGGGAGCTGTTTTTT.

The V call is TRBV14, the J call TRBJ2-3; 7 bases map to TRBD2. After removal of 1 base from V and 1 base from J, the junction contained 5 bases not matched to a gene. The CDR3 contains 16 residues. CDR1 is SGHDN, CDR2 FVKESK, per germline. CDR3 amino acids: CASSQVFLAGTDTQYF. The CDR3, as DNA: TGTGCCAGCAGCCAAGTATTCCTAGCGGGCACAGATACGCAGTATTTT.

The rearrangement joins TRBV5-1 to TRBJ2-7; D unclear. The CDR3 sequence is 15 residues long. Trimming stripped 4 bases from V and 4 bases from J, with 18 bases between. The V gene's germline CDR1 is SGHRS and CDR2 YFSETQ. Here the CDR3 DNA reads TGCGCCAGCAGCCCGAATTCACTTGAAACTTACGAGCAGTACTTC. This gives the protein CASSPNSLETYEQYF.

The gene calls are TRBV2 and TRBJ1-1; 7 nucleotides line up with TRBD1. The length of the CDR3 is 15 residues. CDR1 and CDR2 (germline): SNHLY, FYNNEI. The V segment lost 9 bases and the J segment 5 bases; nucleotides outside the gene matches: 15. The DNA of the CDR3 is TGTGCCAGTATACCAGGGGGACGGAGATGGACTGAAGCTTTCTTT. This codes for CASIPGGRRWTEAFF.

The chain has TRBV27 and TRBJ1-1; TRBD1 might be the D (5 bases). V dropped 7 bases and J dropped 0 bases, with 9 bases sitting between them. Germline V lookup: CDR1 MNHEY, CDR2 SMNVEV (reference sequence). The CDR3 is 13 amino acids. Here the CDR3 reads CASMRGMNTEAFF. CDR3 nucleotide sequence: TGTGCCAGCATGCGGGGCATGAACACTGAAGCTTTCTTT.